This record looks at one T cell receptor (beta chain) sequence and its context. Germline values: CDR1 SGHRS, CDR2 YFSETQ. The CDR3 covers 15 residues. Trimming left V 5 bases short and J 0 bases short, with 12 bases between. The study drew participants aged about 18 to 89 years from around 24 US areas. Participants were placed into cohorts based on the clinical history they reported. The data were produced by immunoSEQ multiplex PCR, yet TCRdb's version contains in-frame clones alone and is incomplete. The sample records approximately 150,000 clones, 84% being singletons. The data belong to a study of blood T cell repertoires in COVID-19. As for the study in general: COVID-19 samples from acute and convalescent phases originated in the United States, Italy and Spain. PBMCs, B-cell-depleted T cells, or T cells provided the cDNA or gDNA that made up the material.

Sequencing input: PBMCs or T cells enriched from blood (not recorded which). This receptor was taken from a woman aged 45-60 years with acute COVID-19. The V gene is TRBV5-1, the J gene TRBJ2-1; D is uncertain. Here the CDR3 DNA reads TGCGCCAGCAGGAGAACGGGTAGCTCCTACAATGAGCAGTTCTTC. It is translated as CASRRTGSSYNEQFF.